This T cell receptor beta chain is drawn from a study of response to subunit inactivated influenza vaccine. About this clonotype itself: Its antigen is not known.

The CDR3 consists of 15 residues. Unmatched junction bases numbered 12, after V lost 6 bases and J lost 8 bases. CDR1 is ENHRY, CDR2 SYGVKD, per germline. In TCRdb, the RT-PCR reads were re-called with MiXCR into one record per CDR3 protein. This table has 450,000 to 600,000 distinct CDR3 sequences, about 8% appearing once. Findings and caveats of the study: The authors suggested that every seasonal influenza vaccination recruits few new T cells.

The V call is TRBV10-3, the J call TRBJ2-1; 8 positions match TRBD2. This specimen consisted of PBMCs from blood, obtained approximately 25 months after vaccination. This receptor was taken from a man between 50 and 70 years old who received an inactivated influenza vaccine. CDR3 nucleotides: TGTGCCATCAGGCACGGGACTAGAGTTGTCCATGAGCAGTTCTTC. This gives the protein CAIRHGTRVVHEQFF.